A selection of T cell receptor beta chains follows, all from one sample in a study of OX40 agonist ivuxolimab in advanced cancers. Repertoires were generated with immunoSEQ multiplex PCR, while TCRdb's copy carries only in-frame clones and drops some. There are 75,000 to 80,000 clones in the sample; around four fifths occur only once, and 0.76% lies in the top ten. The source material was CD4+ or CD8+ T cells sorted from blood, sampled in a trial of the OX40 agonist ivuxolimab. The receptors come from an adult with an advanced solid tumor such as melanoma, head and neck, liver or kidney cancer. CDR3s include the opening cysteine and the closing phenylalanine or tryptophan. Fields, in order: D gene, CDR3 length, V gene, clone size, J gene, CDR3 protein, CDR3 DNA. D genes are given only for firm matches. The size of a clone is reported for some rows only, either as once, few or many, or as a class for expanded clones.

.	14	TRBV5-1	few	TRBJ1-6	CASSPDPPRTPLHF	TGCGCCAGCAGCCCGGACCCCCCAAGGACACCCCTCCACTTT
TRBD1	14	TRBV28	.	TRBJ2-5	CASSEDRGQGTQYF	TGTGCCAGCAGTGAAGACAGGGGGCAGGGGACCCAGTACTTC
.	11	TRBV2	.	TRBJ2-5	CAGGQQETQYF	TGTGCCGGTGGACAGCAAGAGACCCAGTACTTC
.	11	TRBV5-6	.	TRBJ2-5	CASSLQETQYF	TGTGCCAGCAGCCTCCAAGAGACCCAGTACTTC
.	13	TRBV11-1	.	TRBJ1-1	CASSTQPNTEAFF	TGTGCCAGCAGCACCCAACCGAACACTGAAGCTTTCTTT
.	11	TRBV7-6	.	TRBJ2-1	CASSGNNEQFF	TGTGCCAGCTCCGGCAACAATGAGCAGTTCTTC
TRBD2	16	TRBV10-1	.	TRBJ2-7	CASSAWREGGCYEQYF	TGCGCCAGCAGTGCGTGGCGGGAGGGCGGGTGCTACGAGCAGTACTTC
.	13	TRBV5-4	.	TRBJ1-6	CASSFSNNSPLHF	TGTGCCAGCAGCTTCTCTAATAATTCACCCCTCCACTTT
TRBD1	13	TRBV6-6	once	TRBJ1-1	CASNPQTGVFAFF	TGTGCCAGCAACCCTCAGACAGGGGTTTTCGCTTTCTTT
TRBD1	13	TRBV5-1	.	TRBJ2-3	CATGQGSTDTQYF	TGCGCCACAGGACAGGGGAGCACAGATACGCAGTATTTT